The subject of this entry is one T cell receptor beta chain. This record comes from a study of type 1 and type 2 diabetes patients. Study background: Samples came from type 1 diabetic, type 2 diabetic or nondiabetic people, recruited in China. A total of over 15,000,000 paired-end reads came from the whole study.

Genomic DNA was the PCR template. The TCR beta CDR3 region was amplified using 30 forward and 13 reverse primers. TCRdb re-analysed the multiplex PCR reads in MiXCR, keeping a single row per CDR3 protein. The sample includes a few hundred thousand distinct CDR3 sequences, more than 45% seen only once; the top ten take roughly 15%. Germline V CDR1 and CDR2: LNHDA, SQIVND (reference sequence). The CDR3 spans 11 residues. The V and J ends lost 6 bases and 7 bases respectively, with 9 bases between them. Standard classification criteria confirmed type 1 or type 2 diabetes in all patients. The source of this sequence is a man younger than 30 with type 2 diabetes. V is TRBV19 and J is TRBJ1-1, with unresolved D. The specimen was peripheral blood mononuclear cells (PBMCs). The CDR3 is CASSRALEAFF. Written as DNA, the CDR3 is TGTGCCAGTAGCCGGGCCCTTGAAGCTTTCTTT.